The 20 T cell receptor beta chains below come from one sample, sequenced in a study of tumor-infiltrating lymphocytes in oesophageal squamous cell carcinoma. TCRdb itself ran the PCR reads through MiXCR, one entry per CDR3 protein. The sample lists roughly 20,000 distinct CDR3 sequences; roughly two fifths were seen once. Specimen: normal esophageal tissue next to the tumor. These receptors came from a male donor with esophageal squamous cell carcinoma.

The sample holds many counts of this clonotype. The chain links TRBV5-5 to TRBJ2-3; D remains ambiguous. The V end was cut by 3 bases, the J end by 4 bases, with 9 bases between. The germline CDR1 and CDR2 sequences are SGHKS and YYEKEE (reference sequence). There are 13 residues in the CDR3. Here the CDR3 reads CASSWGRSDTQYF. Here the CDR3 DNA reads TGTGCCAGCAGCTGGGGAAGGTCAGATACGCAGTATTTT.

This clonotype was found a few times. V gene TRBV6-1 combines with J gene TRBJ1-5; D remains ambiguous. V lost 9 bases and J lost 4, with 13 bases in between. The germline CDR1 and CDR2 sequences are MNHNS and SASEGT. CDR3 length: 13 residues. CDR3 sequence reads: CASRGKVNQPQHF. The CDR3 region has the DNA TGTGCCAGTCGGGGTAAGGTAAATCAGCCCCAGCATTTT.

There are many counts of this clonotype. The gene calls are TRBV7-8 and TRBJ1-6; D may be TRBD1 (5 bases). V was clipped by 5 bases and J by 5 bases, with 16 bases between them. Germline V gives CDR1 SGHVS, CDR2 FQNEAQ. The length of the CDR3 is 16 residues. The CDR3 sequence is CASSRKRGKDNSPLHF. In nucleotides, the CDR3 is TGTGCCAGCAGCCGAAAAAGGGGAAAGGATAATTCACCCCTCCACTTT.

The chain carries TRBV20-1 and TRBJ2-7; TRBD2 agrees at 7 bases. The J call may be in error: the DNA end matches TRBJ2-5 better. The CDR3 has 13 amino acids. CDR1 DFQATT and CDR2 SNEGSKA come from the germline V gene (reference sequence). The CDR3 reads CSAREGGRETQYF. DNA for the CDR3: TGCAGTGCTAGAGAGGGAGGGCGAGAGACCCAGTACTTC.

This clonotype was observed many times. The chain has TRBV12-3 or TRBV12-4 and TRBJ1-1; a weak D match, TRBD1 (6 bases). This CDR3 contains 17 residues. The V and J ends lost 7 bases and 3 bases respectively, with 24 bases between them. CDR3 nucleotides: TGTGCCAGCATCCTTTTCGAACAGGGTAGCGGGGACACTGAAGCTTTCTTT. Amino acids: CASILFEQGSGDTEAFF.

Relative to its sample, this clonotype is medium-sized. This chain links TRBV7-6 with TRBJ2-2; TRBD2 matches 9 bases. Germline CDR1 reads SGHVS; CDR2 reads FNYEAQ. Trimming at V came to 2 bases and at J to 6 bases, leaving 10 bases not matched to a gene. The CDR3 contains 17 residues. CDR3 in DNA: TGTGCCAGCAGCTTATCGGCGGGAGGGCCGGAGGCCGGGGAGCTGTTTTTT. This translates into CASSLSAGGPEAGELFF.

This clonotype was seen only a few times. A much larger clone lies one base from this, so it may be a read error. J is TRBJ2-7 and V is TRBV6-4; D is ambiguous. There are 14 residues in the CDR3. V lost 3 bases, J lost 7 bases, and 16 bases lay in between. Germline V lookup: CDR1 MRHNA, CDR2 SNTAGT. The CDR3 region is CASSEEFIGNEQYF. Written as DNA, the CDR3 is TGTGCCAGCAGTGAGGAGTTCATTGGGAATGAGCAGTACTTC.

This clonotype was counted many times. The V gene is TRBV12-3 or TRBV12-4, the J gene TRBJ2-7, with 13 bases fitting TRBD2. After removal of 7 bases from V and 7 bases from J, the junction contained 7 bases not matched to a gene. This CDR3 is built from 14 residues. CDR3 amino acids: CASTRTSGSHEQYF. The DNA for the CDR3 is TGTGCCAGCACCAGGACTAGCGGGAGCCATGAGCAGTACTTC.

The chain uses TRBV28 and TRBJ2-7; 8 bases map to TRBD2. Germline V gives CDR1 MDHEN, CDR2 SYDVKM. The CDR3 is made up of 16 amino acids. V lost 6 bases, J lost 2 bases, and 12 bases stayed unmatched. The CDR3 DNA reads TGTGCCAGCAGCCCCCGTATAGCGGGATATCCCTACGAGCAGTACTTC. It codes for CASSPRIAGYPYEQYF.

This clonotype came up many times. The chain uses TRBV6-1 and TRBJ2-7, with TRBD2 identical over 7 bases. The V segment lost 6 bases and the J segment 4 bases; nucleotides outside the gene matches: 3. Germline loops: CDR1 MNHNS, CDR2 SASEGT. CDR3 length: 12 residues. The CDR3 DNA reads as TGTGCCAGCAGCGACGGGGGGTACGAGCAGTACTTC. Amino acid sequence: CASSDGGYEQYF.

Judged by abundance, this clonotype is large. This chain joins TRBV7-2 and TRBJ2-6, with 8 bases aligning to TRBD2. This CDR3 is 19 amino acids long. Per germline, CDR1 SGHTA and CDR2 FQGNSA. V dropped 5 bases and J dropped 4; count of bases not matched to a gene: 16. CDR3 sequence (DNA): TGTGCCAGCAGCATTAGCGGGATAGGCTTCCGATCCGGGGCCAACGTCCTGACTTTC. It specifies CASSISGIGFRSGANVLTF.

In its sample, this clonotype ranks as medium-sized. This chain links TRBV10-3 with TRBJ2-7; D is ambiguous. In germline, CDR1 is ENHRY, CDR2 SYGVKD. This CDR3 is 13 amino acids long. V lost 3 bases, J lost 5 bases, and 11 bases lay in between. CDR3 nucleotide sequence: TGTGCCATCAGTGAACTATCGGGTCACGAGCAGTACTTC. Translation gives CAISELSGHEQYF.

The gene calls are TRBV29-1 and TRBJ2-5; a possible D gene is TRBD2 (6 bases). The assigned J gene may be wrong: the sequence end matches TRBJ2-1 better. In germline, CDR1 is SQVTM, CDR2 ANQGSEA. The CDR3 length is 15 residues. The CDR3 DNA reads as TGCAGCGTTGATTCCGGGAGAGACCTCTACAATGAGCAGTTCTTC. Its protein is CSVDSGRDLYNEQFF.

The chain links TRBV24-1 to TRBJ2-1; weak D call: TRBD1 (6 bases). With the DNA end fitting TRBJ2-7 better, the J assignment may be wrong. Germline lookup yields CDR1 KGHDR and CDR2 SFDVKD. The CDR3 is 16 amino acids. CDR3 protein: CATSADSHSIDNEQYF. The CDR3 DNA sequence: TGTGCCACCAGTGCGGACAGCCACTCTATTGACAATGAGCAGTACTTC.

This clonotype was seen only a few times. The gene calls are TRBV7-6 and TRBJ2-5; D ambiguous. The J call may be faulty, since TRBJ2-7 better matches the DNA end. Germline assignment: CDR1 SGHVS and CDR2 FNYEAQ. The CDR3 extends over 11 amino acids. Here the CDR3 reads CASSPGTEQYF. DNA of the CDR3: TGTGCCAGCAGCCCAGGAACCGAGCAGTACTTC.

The genes are TRBV28 and TRBJ2-1; a possible D gene is TRBD2 (6 bases). The tail of the sequence fits TRBJ2-7 better, so the J call may be wrong. This CDR3 is 14 amino acids long. Germline-derived CDR1 and CDR2 are MDHEN and SYDVKM. CDR3 in amino acids: CASSLGGWGLEQYF. CDR3 coding DNA: TGTGCCAGCAGTTTAGGGGGGTGGGGCCTCGAGCAGTACTTC.

In this sample, this clonotype turned up a few times. The CDR3 region is CASSARQGAYEQYF. The CDR3 bases are TGTGCCAGCTCGGCTCGACAGGGGGCTTACGAGCAGTACTTC. The J gene is TRBJ2-7, the V gene TRBV7-6; TRBD1 aligns across 10 bases. CDR3 length: 14 residues. Germline V gene lookup returns CDR1 SGHVS and CDR2 FNYEAQ. With 8 bases clipped from V and 4 bases from J, the junction kept 8 bases outside the gene matches. Looking up the rest from reference TRBV7-6 and TRBJ2-7 gives the full variable domain: GAGVSQSPRYKVTKRGQDVALRCDPISGHVSLYWYRQALGQGPEFLTYFNYEAQQDKSGLPNDRFSAERPEGSISTLTIQRTEQRDSAMYRCASSARQGAYEQYFGPGTRLTVT.

By sample fraction, this clonotype is medium-sized. A read error may produce the germline difference seen at one junction end. This chain's CDR3 is CVSSLAGRGFTGELFF. As DNA, the CDR3 is TGTGTCAGCAGCTTAGCTGGCAGGGGGTTTACCGGGGAGCTGTTTTTT. The chain is built from TRBV7-6 and TRBJ2-2; 7 bases align to TRBD1. The CDR3 spans 16 residues. CDR1 is SGHVS and CDR2 is FNYEAQ in the germline V gene.

A few counts support this clonotype. J is TRBJ2-5 and V is TRBV27; 7 bases agree with TRBD1. The J call may be faulty, since TRBJ2-7 better matches the DNA end. The CDR3 runs 14 residues. CDR1 is MNHEY, CDR2 SMNVEV, per germline (reference sequence). DNA for the CDR3: TGTGCCAGCAGTTCCGGGACAGTGACCTACGAGCAGTACTTC. The encoded protein is CASSSGTVTYEQYF.

V and J are TRBV6-1 and TRBJ2-5, with 10 bases identical to TRBD1. The end of the DNA is better explained by TRBJ2-7, so the J call may be wrong. This CDR3 is built from 15 residues. CDR1 and CDR2 from the germline V gene are MNHNS and SASEGT. The CDR3 protein is CASSEPGQGTYEQYF. The CDR3 DNA reads TGTGCCAGCAGTGAACCGGGACAGGGGACCTACGAGCAGTACTTC.